The 3 T cell receptor beta chains below come from one sample, sequenced in a study of T cells in narcolepsy (dated by TCRdb to 2016 to 2019). The receptor library was made with the immunoSEQ multiplex PCR assay. Entries here come from immuneACCESS through TCRdb and include only in-frame sequences with V and J called. Some clones fail to appear in such tables; in the studies checked, an unresolved V gene covers under half of the shortfall, and the cause of the remainder is unknown. Recorded for this sample are 30,000 to 40,000 clones; roughly 86% of them occurred a single time. Jointly, the top ten make up roughly 2% of the sample. Sequencing was done on a sample of memory (CD45RA-) CD4+ T cells from blood. Explained via the paper, the cell subset or site label denotes: memory T cells sorted ex vivo from peripheral blood. These receptors were obtained from a human donor in good health.

J is TRBJ2-3 and V is TRBV11-1; D uncertain. Looked up from germline, CDR1 is SGHAT and CDR2 is FQDESV (reference sequence). There are 14 residues in the CDR3. The V gene lost 6 bases and the J gene lost 11 bases, with 21 bases spanning the gap. CDR3 DNA: TGTGCCAGCAGTAACGACCGGTCCCGGAAAGAGCAGTATTTT. Its translation is CASSNDRSRKEQYF.

The J gene is TRBJ2-5, the V gene TRBV12-5; the D is unclear. Germline lookup yields CDR1 LGHNT and CDR2 FRNRAP. The CDR3 has 13 residues. V lost 3 bases, J lost 5 bases, and 10 bases lay in between. The CDR3, as DNA: TGTGCTAGTGGTTTAGGAGATTGGGAGACCCAGTACTTC. Protein sequence: CASGLGDWETQYF. The whole variable domain, remainder taken from reference TRBV12-5 and TRBJ2-5, is DARVTQTPRHKVTEMGQEVTMRCQPILGHNTVFWYRQTMMQGLELLAYFRNRAPLDDSGMPKDRFSAEMPDATLATLKIQPSEPRDSAVYFCASGLGDWETQYFGPGTRLLVL.

The chain combines TRBV30 with TRBJ1-1, with a weak D call TRBD1 (5 bases). From germline, CDR1 is GTSNPN and CDR2 SVGIG (reference sequence). The CDR3 has 14 amino acids. V gave up 0 bases and J gave up 4 bases, with 12 bases separating them. The CDR3, as DNA: TGTGCCTGGAGTGTGGGGGTTAGGAGCACTGAAGCTTTCTTT. This codes for CAWSVGVRSTEAFF.